One and the same sample provided the 21 T cell receptor beta chains below, sequenced in a study of PD-1 blockade in classical Hodgkin lymphoma. Following autologous stem cell transplantation, relapse occurred in every patient, and exposure to brentuximab vedotin varied. Clones were sequenced by immunoSEQ multiplex PCR, and TCRdb holds only the in-frame ones, with some missing. The sample gives roughly 15,000 clones, approximately 83% of which show up once; roughly a fifth is in the top ten. Sequencing used peripheral blood mononuclear cells (PBMCs), obtained at baseline. All receptors come from a human donor with classical Hodgkin lymphoma.

This clone was picked up one time. J is TRBJ2-7 and V is TRBV10-3; perhaps TRBD1 as D (5 bases). V lost 6 bases and J lost 1, with 13 bases in between. In germline, CDR1 is ENHRY, CDR2 SYGVKD. The CDR3 sequence is 14 residues long. Here the CDR3 DNA reads TGTGCCATCAGCCAGGGCTTCGGGTCCTACGAGCAGTACTTC. Translated: CAISQGFGSYEQYF.

The chain combines TRBV28 with TRBJ2-7, with D possibly TRBD1 on 8 matching bases. V lost 3 bases to trimming and J lost 4 bases, with 19 bases between them. The germline gives CDR1 MDHEN, CDR2 SYDVKM. This CDR3 contains 16 residues. The CDR3 DNA follows: TGTGCCAGCAGTTTTCCCCGCGACAGGGGAGGGTACGAGCAGTACTTC. This translates into CASSFPRDRGGYEQYF.

The chain recombines TRBV5-8 with TRBJ1-4; D unresolved. Trimming stripped 0 bases from V and 4 bases from J, with 10 bases between. CDR1 and CDR2 (germline): SGHTS, YDEGEE. The CDR3 runs 15 residues. In DNA, the CDR3 is TGTGCCAGCAGCTTGGCGACGGATTATAATGAAAAACTGTTTTTT. Amino acid sequence: CASSLATDYNEKLFF.

This rearrangement joins TRBV7-2 to TRBJ2-7; D is perhaps TRBD1 or TRBD2 (6 bases each). Germline values: CDR1 SGHTA, CDR2 FQGNSA. V lost 5 bases, J lost 3 bases, and 23 bases lay in between. This CDR3 comprises 17 residues. CDR3 in DNA: TGTGCCAGCAGCCCGCGAGGGGGGCCTTATCCTATCTACGAGCAGTACTTC. Translated: CASSPRGGPYPIYEQYF.

This clone was observed a single time. This chain joins TRBV2 and TRBJ1-1; TRBD1 agrees at 11 bases. This CDR3 has 18 residues. The V gene end was trimmed by 4 bases and the J gene end by 7 bases; junction bases not matched to a gene: 17. Per the germline V gene, CDR1 is SNHLY and CDR2 is FYNNEI. The CDR3 region is CASSGLGQGAIQTFEAFF. Written as DNA, the CDR3 is TGTGCCAGCAGTGGACTCGGACAGGGGGCGATTCAAACCTTTGAAGCTTTCTTT. The whole variable domain, remainder taken from reference TRBV2 and TRBJ1-1, is EPEVTQTPSHQVTQMGQEVILRCVPISNHLYFYWYRQILGQKVEFLVSFYNNEISEKSEIFDDQFSVERPDGSNFTLKIRSTKLEDSAMYFCASSGLGQGAIQTFEAFFGQGTRLTVV.

V usage is TRBV7-2 and J usage is TRBJ2-3; D is uncertain. Trimming took 4 bases from V and 2 from J, leaving 1 base between them. CDR1 and CDR2 from the germline V gene are SGHTA and FQGNSA. CDR3 length: 11 residues. The CDR3 DNA is TGTGCCAGCAGCTCCACAGATACGCAGTATTTT. Translating gives CASSSTDTQYF.

This chain uses TRBV19 with TRBJ1-2, with TRBD1 identical over 11 bases. This CDR3 has 14 residues. Unmatched junction bases numbered 6, after V lost 5 bases and J lost 7 bases. CDR1 LNHDA and CDR2 SQIVND come from the germline V gene (reference sequence). The CDR3 bases are TGTGCCAGTAGTCCCGGACAGGGGGCGCTTGGCTACACCTTC. Protein: CASSPGQGALGYTF.

V and J are TRBV19 and TRBJ1-6; 7 bases align to TRBD1. Germline CDR1 is LNHDA and CDR2 is SQIVND (reference sequence). This CDR3 comprises 14 residues. V lost 6 bases and J lost 10; bases outside the gene matches: 9. Written as DNA, the CDR3 is TGTGCCAGTAGGGAGGGGGCAATAGACTCACCCCTCCACTTT. This encodes CASREGAIDSPLHF.

Here the CDR3 DNA reads TGTGCCAGCAGTTTATCCGGACAGGGCCTACTGAACACTGAAGCTTTCTTT. Its translation is CASSLSGQGLLNTEAFF. The gene calls are TRBV28 and TRBJ1-1; 8 nucleotides line up with TRBD1. The V gene end was trimmed by 1 base and the J gene end by 0 bases; junction bases not matched to a gene: 7. Germline V gene lookup returns CDR1 MDHEN and CDR2 SYDVKM. The CDR3 has 17 residues.

This clone was seen only a few times. The chain uses TRBV7-3 and TRBJ2-7; either TRBD1 or TRBD2 may fit D (6 bases each). The CDR3 totals 15 residues. Per the germline V gene, CDR1 is SGHTA and CDR2 is FQGTGA. With 5 bases removed from V and 1 base from J, the gap between germline ends came to 15 bases. The CDR3 protein is CASSAGDSGSYEQYF. CDR3 coding DNA: TGTGCCAGCAGCGCAGGGGACTCCGGTTCCTACGAGCAGTACTTC.

This clone occurred a few times. A single base is all that separates this from a far larger clone, so a read error is likely. The same CDR3 also results from other DNA sequences found in this sample. V and J are TRBV5-2 and TRBJ1-1; TRBD1, the D gene given by the table, was not confirmed from the DNA. TRBV5-2 is a pseudogene. There are 14 residues in the CDR3. CDR3 sequence (DNA): TGTGCCAGCAGCACTCGGACAGAGAACACTGAAGCTTTCTTT. Translation: CASSTRTENTEAFF.

V is TRBV14 and J is TRBJ2-2; possible D gene TRBD1, 6 bases. The CDR3 length is 14 residues. Germline CDR1 and CDR2: SGHDN and FVKESK. Trimming took off 4 bases at V and 8 bases at J, with 14 bases between the two ends. As DNA, the CDR3 is TGTGCCAGCAGCCGAACAGGGCGAGCTGGGGAGCTGTTTTTT. As protein: CASSRTGRAGELFF.

V and J are TRBV11-3 and TRBJ2-1; TRBD1 matches at 11 bases. CDR3 length: 16 amino acids. The junction had 5 bases not matched to a gene; V was cut back by 1 base and J by 6 bases. Germline CDR1 and CDR2: SGHNT and YENEEA. CDR3 sequence: CASSLGGTGGTNEQFF. In DNA, the CDR3 is TGTGCCAGCAGCTTAGGTGGGACAGGGGGAACCAATGAGCAGTTCTTC. Using reference TRBV11-3 and TRBJ2-1 for the parts outside the CDR3, the full variable domain is EAGVVQSPRYKIIEKKQPVAFWCNPISGHNTLYWYLQNLGQGPELLIRYENEEAVDDSQLPKDRFSAERLKGVDSTLKIQPAELGDSAVYLCASSLGGTGGTNEQFFGPGTRLTVL.

In DNA, the CDR3 is TGTGCCAGCAGTTACTCGGGGACTAGGGACATTCAGTACTTC. This encodes CASSYSGTRDIQYF. The chain is built from TRBV6-5 and TRBJ2-4; 8 nucleotides agree with TRBD2. Germline lookup yields CDR1 MNHEY and CDR2 SVGAGI. The CDR3 is made up of 14 amino acids. V lost 0 bases, J lost 8 bases, and 3 bases stayed unmatched.

A few counts support this clone. The chain carries TRBV7-8 and TRBJ2-7; no definite D call. The germline V gene has CDR1 SGHVS and CDR2 FQNEAQ. The CDR3 runs 13 residues. V lost 2 bases and J 5 bases, leaving 10 bases between the germline ends. CDR3 loop: CASSLRYRDEQYF. CDR3 in DNA: TGTGCCAGCAGCTTAAGATACAGAGACGAGCAGTACTTC.

This chain connects TRBV19 to TRBJ1-5; no definite D call. The length of the CDR3 is 12 residues. Germline V gene data show CDR1 as LNHDA and CDR2 as SQIVND (reference sequence). V gave up 8 bases and J gave up 3 bases, with 8 bases separating them. This CDR3 reads CASSQINQPQHF. CDR3 DNA sequence: TGTGCCAGTTCGCAGATCAATCAGCCCCAGCATTTT. Full variable domain (rest looked up from reference TRBV19 and TRBJ1-5): DGGITQSPKYLFRKEGQNVTLSCEQNLNHDAMYWYRQDPGQGLRLIYYSQIVNDFQKGDIAEGYSVSREKKESFPLTVTSAQKNPTAFYLCASSQINQPQHFGDGTRLSIL.

This rearrangement joins TRBV7-8 to TRBJ2-1; 8 positions agree with TRBD1. The germline V gene encodes CDR1 SGHVS and CDR2 FQNEAQ. This CDR3 has 16 residues. J gave up 4 bases and V 5 bases, and 10 bases lay outside the gene matches. For the CDR3, the DNA is TGTGCCAGCAGCCAAGTGGTGACAGGGGTATACAATGAGCAGTTCTTC. This codes for CASSQVVTGVYNEQFF.

The chain carries TRBV12-5 and TRBJ1-4, with TRBD1 identical over 9 bases. V lost 1 base and J lost 2; bases outside the gene matches: 14. Germline V CDR1 and CDR2: LGHNT, FRNRAP. The CDR3 has 20 amino acids. Written as DNA, the CDR3 is TGTGCTAGTGGTTTGGCCCAGGACAGGGGCTGGGGGATTACTAATGAAAAACTGTTTTTT. Residues: CASGLAQDRGWGITNEKLFF.

The V call is TRBV6-5, the J call TRBJ2-5; D is unresolved. Trimming pared 0 bases from V and 2 bases from J, leaving 7 bases between. Germline V gene lookup returns CDR1 MNHEY and CDR2 SVGAGI. CDR3 length: 14 amino acids. As DNA, the CDR3 is TGTGCCAGCAGTTACTCGATGACTCAAGAGACCCAGTACTTC. This sequence encodes CASSYSMTQETQYF.

The chain links TRBV19 to TRBJ1-2; the match to TRBD1 covers 9 bases. The CDR3 extends over 16 amino acids. The germline V gene encodes CDR1 LNHDA and CDR2 SQIVND (reference sequence). With V trimmed by 3 bases and J by 6 bases, 11 bases remained unmatched. Written as DNA, the CDR3 is TGTGCCAGTAGTATCTCCGGGACAGGGAGTGTACATGGCTACACCTTC. Protein: CASSISGTGSVHGYTF.

This chain uses TRBV19 with TRBJ2-4; TRBD2 matches 7 bases. This CDR3 has 17 amino acids. In germline, CDR1 is LNHDA, CDR2 SQIVND (reference sequence). V trimming: 1 base; J trimming: 0 bases; junction bases outside the gene matches: 6. DNA for the CDR3: TGTGCCAGTAGTATAGGGGGCGGGAGACAAGCCAAAAACATTCAGTACTTC. Translation gives CASSIGGGRQAKNIQYF. The variable domain in full, with the rest retrieved from reference TRBV19 and TRBJ2-4, is DGGITQSPKYLFRKEGQNVTLSCEQNLNHDAMYWYRQDPGQGLRLIYYSQIVNDFQKGDIAEGYSVSREKKESFPLTVTSAQKNPTAFYLCASSIGGGRQAKNIQYFGAGTRLSVL.